These 27 T cell receptor beta chains were sequenced from one sample in a study of T cell changes during pregnancy in multiple sclerosis. Some clones are missing from TCRdb's copy, which holds only in-frame ones; the method was immunoSEQ multiplex PCR. The repertoire has tens of thousands of clones, around 90% of them found once; the top ten carry roughly 0.37%. The specimen comprised CD4+ T cells from peripheral blood mononuclear cells, sampled in the third trimester of pregnancy. Source of these receptors: a female donor in good health, enrolled as a control in a pregnancy study.

This chain joins TRBV5-4 and TRBJ1-4, with 9 bases aligning to TRBD1. This CDR3 is 14 amino acids long. Germline V gene data show CDR1 as SGHNT and CDR2 as YYREEE (reference sequence). Trimming took 2 bases from V and 8 from J; bases not matched to a gene: 4. DNA of the CDR3: TGTGCCAGCAGCTTTAACACAGGGGGCGAAAAACTGTTTTTT. Protein: CASSFNTGGEKLFF.

The chain couples TRBV7-9 to TRBJ1-5, with 7 bases that match TRBD1. After removal of 4 bases from V and 6 bases from J, the junction contained 12 bases not matched to a gene. The CDR3 is 16 residues long. Germline V lookup: CDR1 SEHNR, CDR2 FQNEAQ (reference sequence). The CDR3 protein is CASSSAGEGGGQPQHF. CDR3 in DNA: TGTGCCAGCAGCTCGGCCGGAGAAGGGGGCGGTCAGCCCCAGCATTTT.

The chain uses TRBV6-1 and TRBJ2-2, with D perhaps matching TRBD2 (6 bases). Per the germline V gene, CDR1 is MNHNS and CDR2 is SASEGT. The CDR3 spans 13 residues. V was trimmed by 6 bases and J by 7 bases, leaving 12 bases between them. The CDR3 loop is CASRDSGGGELFF. The CDR3 region has the DNA TGTGCCAGCAGGGACTCCGGGGGCGGGGAGCTGTTTTTT.

The genes are TRBV5-1 and TRBJ2-5, with D maybe TRBD2 (5 bases). The J call could be wrong; TRBJ2-7 is a better fit for the DNA end. This CDR3 region has 15 residues. Germline CDR1 is SGHRS and CDR2 is YFSETQ. The CDR3 here is CASSLVGELSYEQYF. The CDR3 coding sequence is TGCGCCAGCAGCTTGGTCGGGGAGCTCTCCTACGAGCAGTACTTC.

The rearrangement joins TRBV11-3 to TRBJ2-1; 10 bases align to TRBD2. The CDR3 extends over 17 amino acids. V shed 4 bases and J 0 bases; nucleotides not matched to a gene: 6. Germline CDR1 and CDR2: SGHNT and YENEEA. The CDR3 sequence: CASSSRQREGSYNEQFF. CDR3 in DNA: TGTGCCAGCAGCTCCCGACAGCGGGAGGGCTCCTACAATGAGCAGTTCTTC.

The rearrangement links TRBV5-4 to TRBJ1-2; TRBD1 is a possible D gene (6 bases). V was clipped by 0 bases and J by 4 bases, with 13 bases between them. The CDR3 totals 15 residues. Germline loops: CDR1 SGHNT, CDR2 YYREEE (reference sequence). The CDR3 nucleotides read TGTGCCAGCAGCTTGGATCAGGGGCGCATCTATGGCTACACCTTC. It encodes CASSLDQGRIYGYTF.

This chain uses TRBV9 with TRBJ2-1; TRBD2 aligns across 10 bases. Germline V gene lookup returns CDR1 SGDLS and CDR2 YYNGEE. With V trimmed by 2 bases and J by 3 bases, 2 bases remained unmatched. This CDR3 spans 15 amino acids. In nucleotides, the CDR3 is TGTGCCAGCAGCGTGACTAGCGGGTTCTACAATGAGCAGTTCTTC. It yields the protein CASSVTSGFYNEQFF.

J is TRBJ2-1 and V is TRBV5-1, with D possibly being TRBD2 (6 bases). With 3 bases removed from V and 3 bases from J, the gap between germline ends came to 16 bases. This CDR3 region has 16 residues. Germline-derived CDR1 and CDR2 are SGHRS and YFSETQ. CDR3 nucleotide sequence: TGCGCCAGCAGCTCTTCCGGGACTGGGGGCTACAATGAGCAGTTCTTC. Translated: CASSSSGTGGYNEQFF. Full variable domain (rest looked up from reference TRBV5-1 and TRBJ2-1): KAGVTQTPRYLIKTRGQQVTLSCSPISGHRSVSWYQQTPGQGLQFLFEYFSETQRNKGNFPGRFSGRQFSNSRSEMNVSTLELGDSALYLCASSSSGTGGYNEQFFGPGTRLTVL.

J is TRBJ2-3 and V is TRBV2; 10 bases agree with TRBD2. Germline lookup yields CDR1 SNHLY and CDR2 FYNNEI. V dropped 5 bases and J dropped 7; count of bases not matched to a gene: 3. The CDR3 loop spans 13 amino acids. The CDR3 DNA sequence: TGTGCCAGCAGTTCGGGACTAGCGAATACGCAGTATTTT. This gives the protein CASSSGLANTQYF.

The genes are TRBV10-3 and TRBJ1-1; possibly TRBD1 for D (5 bases). Trimming took 6 bases from V and 0 from J, leaving 11 bases between them. This CDR3 region has 14 residues. The V gene's germline CDR1 is ENHRY and CDR2 SYGVKD. This chain's CDR3 is CAISPGGMNTEAFF. The CDR3 nucleotides are TGTGCCATCAGCCCCGGGGGGATGAACACTGAAGCTTTCTTT.

The chain joins TRBV9 to TRBJ1-1; D remains unclear. The V end lost 0 bases, the J end lost 1 base, and 10 bases lay between the germline ends. CDR3 length: 15 residues. Germline CDR1 and CDR2: SGDLS and YYNGEE. CDR3 sequence reads: CASSVGRGTNTEAFF. CDR3 nucleotide sequence: TGTGCCAGCAGCGTAGGGCGGGGAACGAACACTGAAGCTTTCTTT.

This clone has more than one count but fewer than ten. The rearrangement links TRBV15 to TRBJ1-1, with a tentative D call TRBD1 (5 bases). Trimming removed 6 bases from V and 5 bases from J, with 19 bases in between. The CDR3 covers 15 residues. CDR1 LNHNV and CDR2 YYDKDF come from the germline V gene (reference sequence). As DNA, the CDR3 is TGTGCCACCAGTGAGCAGGGAGGTTATGGTACTGAAGCTTTCTTT. It codes for CATSEQGGYGTEAFF. Together with reference TRBV15 and TRBJ1-1, the CDR3 gives the full variable domain: DAMVIQNPRYQVTQFGKPVTLSCSQTLNHNVMYWYQQKSSQAPKLLFHYYDKDFNNEADTPDNFQSRRPNTSFCFLDIRSPGLGDTAMYLCATSEQGGYGTEAFFGQGTRLTVV.

The chain recombines TRBV5-4 with TRBJ2-5; 9 bases are shared with TRBD2. The J segment lost 6 bases and the V segment lost 0 bases, leaving 9 bases of the junction unmatched. The CDR3 loop spans 16 amino acids. Germline V CDR1 and CDR2: SGHNT, YYREEE (reference sequence). The CDR3 loop is CASSLARLAGRKTQYF. The CDR3 DNA reads as TGTGCCAGCAGCTTGGCAAGGCTAGCGGGGAGAAAGACCCAGTACTTC.

This chain links TRBV5-6 with TRBJ2-7; D is perhaps TRBD1 (6 bases). CDR3 size: 14 residues. Germline CDR1 SGHDT, CDR2 YYEEEE. V lost 4 bases to trimming and J lost 3 bases, with 14 bases between them. CDR3 nucleotide sequence: TGTGCCAGCAGCGTAGGACAGCTAAGCTACGAGCAGTACTTC. It is translated as CASSVGQLSYEQYF.

The chain couples TRBV5-1 to TRBJ2-2; 10 bases match TRBD1. The CDR3 is 18 residues long. CDR1 is SGHRS, CDR2 YFSETQ, per germline. The J segment lost 4 bases and the V segment lost 7 bases, leaving 16 bases of the junction unmatched. The CDR3: CASSNYLDRGRSTGELFF. The DNA of the CDR3 is TGCGCCAGCTCCAACTACCTCGACAGGGGGCGAAGCACCGGGGAGCTGTTTTTT. The variable domain in full, with the rest retrieved from reference TRBV5-1 and TRBJ2-2, is KAGVTQTPRYLIKTRGQQVTLSCSPISGHRSVSWYQQTPGQGLQFLFEYFSETQRNKGNFPGRFSGRQFSNSRSEMNVSTLELGDSALYLCASSNYLDRGRSTGELFFGEGSRLTVL.

This clone was seen a few times. Other DNA sequences of this sample code for an identical CDR3. This chain connects TRBV19 to TRBJ2-1; the D gene is possibly TRBD1 (6 bases). The CDR3 loop spans 15 amino acids. V lost 6 bases to trimming and J lost 0 bases, with 12 bases between them. In germline, CDR1 is LNHDA, CDR2 SQIVND (reference sequence). The CDR3 bases are TGTGCCAGTAGGGCCGACAGGAGCTCCTACAATGAGCAGTTCTTC. Translated, it gives CASRADRSSYNEQFF.

The chain uses TRBV6-1 and TRBJ2-3; TRBD1 matches 8 bases. This CDR3 has 15 residues. V was pared by 2 bases and J by 11 bases, with 12 bases of the junction left unmatched. The germline gives CDR1 MNHNS, CDR2 SASEGT. CDR3 coding DNA: TGTGCCAGCAGTGAACCCGGACAGGGTTCACACCGGCAGTATTTT. It encodes CASSEPGQGSHRQYF.

The V gene is TRBV25-1, the J gene TRBJ1-1; D may be TRBD1 (6 bases). The CDR3 loop spans 14 amino acids. Germline loops: CDR1 MGHDK, CDR2 SYGVNS. Trimming left V 6 bases short and J 1 base short, with 12 bases between. The CDR3 nucleotides are TGTGCCAGCAGAGGTGGGGGCCCGAACACTGAAGCTTTCTTT. It translates to CASRGGGPNTEAFF.

The rearrangement links TRBV6-1 to TRBJ2-4; TRBD1 is a possible D gene (6 bases). The CDR3 is 14 residues long. The V and J ends lost 4 bases and 7 bases respectively, with 14 bases between them. The germline CDR1 and CDR2 sequences are MNHNS and SASEGT. The CDR3 DNA sequence: TGTGCCAGCAGTGGCAGAGGGGGTCACAACATTCAGTACTTC. It is translated as CASSGRGGHNIQYF.

V usage is TRBV29-1 and J usage is TRBJ2-7; 7 nucleotides match TRBD2. The CDR3 has 13 residues. With V trimmed by 2 bases and J by 2 bases, 3 bases remained unmatched. Germline assignment: CDR1 SQVTM and CDR2 ANQGSEA. CDR3 coding DNA: TGCAGCGTTGAACGGCGGGGGACCTACGAGCAGTACTTC. It is translated as CSVERRGTYEQYF.

The chain is built from TRBV11-1 and TRBJ2-7; weak D call: TRBD1 (6 bases). CDR1 SGHAT and CDR2 FQDESV come from the germline V gene (reference sequence). The CDR3 has 16 residues. The V gene lost 5 bases and the J gene lost 2 bases, with 19 bases spanning the gap. The CDR3 DNA reads TGTGCCAGCAGCCAAATGAGGGGGACGGTCCCCTACGAGCAGTACTTC. It codes for CASSQMRGTVPYEQYF.

This rearrangement joins TRBV9 to TRBJ2-5; 10 nucleotides align to TRBD2. The germline V gene has CDR1 SGDLS and CDR2 YYNGEE. With 3 bases clipped from V and 5 bases from J, the junction kept 10 bases outside the gene matches. CDR3 length: 16 residues. CDR3 coding DNA: TGTGCCAGCAGCGCTTCAGCGGGAGGGCATCGGGAGACCCAGTACTTC. As protein: CASSASAGGHRETQYF.

The chain carries TRBV28 and TRBJ1-2, with D uncertain. The CDR3 contains 11 residues. CDR1 and CDR2 from the germline V gene are MDHEN and SYDVKM. V gave up 4 bases and J gave up 2 bases, with 2 bases separating them. The CDR3 spells CASSSNYGYTF. The CDR3 DNA follows: TGTGCCAGCAGTTCGAACTATGGCTACACCTTC.

The chain uses TRBV7-5 and TRBJ2-5; TRBD2, the D gene given by the table, was not confirmed from the DNA. TRBV7-5 is described as a pseudogene. This CDR3 has 12 residues. The CDR3: CATVREEETQYF. In nucleotides, the CDR3 is TGTGCCACCGTGCGGGAGGAAGAGACCCAGTACTTC.

The rearrangement uses TRBV10-2 and TRBJ2-7; D is uncertain. V was pared by 6 bases and J by 2 bases, with 14 bases between. CDR1 and CDR2 (germline): WSHSY, SAAADI. The CDR3 runs to 14 residues. CDR3 nucleotides: TGCGCCAGCAGAGACACTTCCCTTCCCTACGAGCAGTACTTC. Protein sequence: CASRDTSLPYEQYF.

The V call is TRBV5-1, the J call TRBJ2-1; TRBD1 might be the D (6 bases). The CDR3 consists of 12 residues. Deletions cut 5 bases from V and 7 bases from J, with 10 bases between. Germline-derived CDR1 and CDR2 are SGHRS and YFSETQ. CDR3 nucleotides: TGCGCCAGCAGGAGACAGGAGAATGAGCAGTTCTTC. Translating gives CASRRQENEQFF.

The CDR3 sequence is CASRVSLAAYEQYF. The CDR3 DNA sequence: TGTGCCAGCAGGGTTTCCCTAGCAGCCTACGAGCAGTACTTC. This chain connects TRBV6-1 to TRBJ2-7; possibly TRBD2 for D (5 bases). The germline V and J ends were trimmed by 6 bases and 2 bases, with 14 bases remaining between them. The CDR3 has 14 residues. The germline V gene encodes CDR1 MNHNS and CDR2 SASEGT.